This TCR beta chain was captured in a study of shared clonotypes between healthy human individuals. Study as a whole: Each donor had three CD4 naive, three CD4 memory, two CD8 naive and one CD8 memory plate.

As concerns this clone: Its antigen is currently unknown. Other DNA sequences in the same sample also yield this CDR3.

CD8 cells classed as naive were CD45RO-negative and positively selected for CCR7, excluding terminally differentiated effector memory CD45RA+ cells. The V segment lost 5 bases and the J segment 8 bases; nucleotides outside the gene matches: 6. Germline CDR1 PRHDT, CDR2 FYEKMQ (reference sequence). This CDR3 spans 13 amino acids. Method: immunoSEQ multiplex PCR; TCRdb's copy keeps in-frame clones and lacks some. The repertoire has 2 million to 2.5 million clones, about 95% of them found once; the top ten carry around 1.1%. Study outcomes and limitations: In general, naive subsets displayed greater estimated richness than memory subsets did.

J is TRBJ1-2 and V is TRBV13; 9 positions match TRBD1. The material sequenced was naive CD8+ T cells sorted from blood. The receptor comes from a young man in good health. CDR3 bases: TGTGCCAGCAGCCTCGACAGGGGGTACGGCTACACCTTC. It specifies CASSLDRGYGYTF.